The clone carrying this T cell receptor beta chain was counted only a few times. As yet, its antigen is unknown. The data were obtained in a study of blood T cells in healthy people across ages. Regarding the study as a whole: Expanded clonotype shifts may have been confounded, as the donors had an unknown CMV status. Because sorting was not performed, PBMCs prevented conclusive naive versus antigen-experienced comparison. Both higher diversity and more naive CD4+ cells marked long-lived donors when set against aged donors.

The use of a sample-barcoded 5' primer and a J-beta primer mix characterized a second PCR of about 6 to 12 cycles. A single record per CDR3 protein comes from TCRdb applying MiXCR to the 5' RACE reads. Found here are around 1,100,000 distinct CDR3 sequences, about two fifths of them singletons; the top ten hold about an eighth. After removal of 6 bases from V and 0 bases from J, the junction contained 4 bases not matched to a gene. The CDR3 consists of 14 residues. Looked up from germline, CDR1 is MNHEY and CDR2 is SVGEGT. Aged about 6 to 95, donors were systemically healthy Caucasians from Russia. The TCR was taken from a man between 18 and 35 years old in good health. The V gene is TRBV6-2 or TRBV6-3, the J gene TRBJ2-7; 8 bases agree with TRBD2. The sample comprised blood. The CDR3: CASRTTSGSYEQYF. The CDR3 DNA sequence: TGTGCCAGCAGAACCACTAGCGGCTCCTACGAGCAGTACTTC.